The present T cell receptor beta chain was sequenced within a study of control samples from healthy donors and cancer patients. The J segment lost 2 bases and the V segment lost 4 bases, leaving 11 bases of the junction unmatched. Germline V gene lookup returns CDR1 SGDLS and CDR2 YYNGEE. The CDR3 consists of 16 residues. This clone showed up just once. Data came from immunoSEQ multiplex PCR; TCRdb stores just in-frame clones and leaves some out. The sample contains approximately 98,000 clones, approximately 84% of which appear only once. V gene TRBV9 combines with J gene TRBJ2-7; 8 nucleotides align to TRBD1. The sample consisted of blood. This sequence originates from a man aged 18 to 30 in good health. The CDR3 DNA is TGTGCCAGCAGCCCACAGCCTCCAGGGGGCCCCTACGAGCAGTACTTC. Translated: CASSPQPPGGPYEQYF.